The clone carrying this T cell receptor (beta chain) was counted only a few times. The antigen remains undetermined. One end of the junction varies from germline; a read error may be responsible. The CDR3 is 13 residues long. Germline lookup yields CDR1 SGHTA and CDR2 FQGNSA. The data are from a study of identical twins. Study conclusions and caveats: Out-of-frame alpha sequences shared by twins showed excess low generation probability.

All donors comprised healthy Caucasians. A single record per CDR3 protein comes from TCRdb applying MiXCR to the 5' RACE reads. The top ten clones hold approximately 12% of a sample with approximately 410,000 distinct CDR3 sequences, approximately 18% of them seen once. The TCR originated in a man aged 45-65 years in good health. The gene calls are TRBV7-2 and TRBJ2-6; TRBD1 agrees at 8 bases. Sequenced material: naive T cells sorted from blood. CDR3 sequence: CASSLSPRDRPAF. The CDR3 nucleotides read TGTGCCAGCAGCTTGTCCCCCCGGGACAGGCCCGCTTTC.